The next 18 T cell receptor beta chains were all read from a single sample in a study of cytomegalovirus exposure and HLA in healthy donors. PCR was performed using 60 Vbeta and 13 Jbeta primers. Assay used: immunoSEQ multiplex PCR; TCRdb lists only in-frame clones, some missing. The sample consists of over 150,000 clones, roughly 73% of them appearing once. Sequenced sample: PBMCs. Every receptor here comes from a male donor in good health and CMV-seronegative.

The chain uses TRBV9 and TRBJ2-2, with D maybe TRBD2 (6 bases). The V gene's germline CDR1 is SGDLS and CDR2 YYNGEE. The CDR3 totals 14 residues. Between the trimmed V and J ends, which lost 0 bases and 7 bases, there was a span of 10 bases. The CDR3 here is CASSVVGSGGELFF. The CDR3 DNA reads TGTGCCAGCAGCGTAGTCGGGAGCGGCGGGGAGCTGTTTTTT.

The CDR3, as DNA: TGCGCCAGCAGCTTGCGGGGGGAAGTGGCTGAGCAGTTCTTC. Translated, it gives CASSLRGEVAEQFF. The rearrangement links TRBV5-1 to TRBJ2-1; TRBD2 aligns across 7 bases. This CDR3 comprises 14 residues. The germline CDR1 and CDR2 sequences are SGHRS and YFSETQ. Trimming cost V 1 base and J 9 bases; bases outside gene matches: 7.

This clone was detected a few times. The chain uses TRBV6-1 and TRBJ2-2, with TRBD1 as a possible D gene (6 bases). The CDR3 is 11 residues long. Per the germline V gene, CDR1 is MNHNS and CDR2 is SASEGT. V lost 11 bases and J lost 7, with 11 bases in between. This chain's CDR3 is CAAQGFGELFF. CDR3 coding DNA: TGTGCCGCGCAGGGGTTCGGGGAGCTGTTTTTT.

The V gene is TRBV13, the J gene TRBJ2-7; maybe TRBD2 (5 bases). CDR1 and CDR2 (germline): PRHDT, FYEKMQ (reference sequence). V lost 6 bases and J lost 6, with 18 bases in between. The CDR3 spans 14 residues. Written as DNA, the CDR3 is TGTGCCAGCAGTGAGTGGACTGCCCTCCCCGAGCAGTACTTC. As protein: CASSEWTALPEQYF. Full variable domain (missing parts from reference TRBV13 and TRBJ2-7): AAGVIQSPRHLIKEKRETATLKCYPIPRHDTVYWYQQGPGQDPQFLISFYEKMQSDKGSIPDRFSAQQFSDYHSELNMSSLELGDSALYFCASSEWTALPEQYFGPGTRLTVT.

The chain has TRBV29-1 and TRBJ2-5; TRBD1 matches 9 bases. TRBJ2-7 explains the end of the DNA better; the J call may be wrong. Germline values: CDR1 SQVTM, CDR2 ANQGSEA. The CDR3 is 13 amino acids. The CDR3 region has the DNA TGCAGCGTTGGAAGGGACAGGGTGTACGAGCAGTACTTC. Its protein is CSVGRDRVYEQYF.

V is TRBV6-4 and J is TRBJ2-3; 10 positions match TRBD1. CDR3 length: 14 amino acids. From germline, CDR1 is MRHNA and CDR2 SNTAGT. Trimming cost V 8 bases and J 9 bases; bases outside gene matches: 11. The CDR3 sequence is CASSTGGVGGTQYF. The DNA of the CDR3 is TGTGCCAGCTCGACAGGGGGCGTTGGGGGAACGCAGTATTTT.

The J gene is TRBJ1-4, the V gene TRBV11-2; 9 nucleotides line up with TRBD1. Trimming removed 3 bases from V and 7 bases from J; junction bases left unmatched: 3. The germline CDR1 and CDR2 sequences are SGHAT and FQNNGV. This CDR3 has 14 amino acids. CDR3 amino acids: CASSFGTGIEKLFF. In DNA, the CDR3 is TGTGCCAGCAGCTTTGGGACAGGGATTGAAAAACTGTTTTTT.

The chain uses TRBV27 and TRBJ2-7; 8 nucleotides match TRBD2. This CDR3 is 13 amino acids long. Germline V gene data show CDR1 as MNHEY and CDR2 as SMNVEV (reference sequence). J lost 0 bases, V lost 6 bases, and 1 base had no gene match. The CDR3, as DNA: TGTGCCAGCAGCCTAGCGGGCTCCTACGAGCAGTACTTC. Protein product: CASSLAGSYEQYF.

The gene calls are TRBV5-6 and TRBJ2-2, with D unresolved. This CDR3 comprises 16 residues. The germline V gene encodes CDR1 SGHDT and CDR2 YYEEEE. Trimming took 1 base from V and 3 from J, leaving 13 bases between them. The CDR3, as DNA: TGTGCCAGCAGCTTGTCTCCCAGGCGTTACACCGGGGAGCTGTTTTTT. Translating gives CASSLSPRRYTGELFF.

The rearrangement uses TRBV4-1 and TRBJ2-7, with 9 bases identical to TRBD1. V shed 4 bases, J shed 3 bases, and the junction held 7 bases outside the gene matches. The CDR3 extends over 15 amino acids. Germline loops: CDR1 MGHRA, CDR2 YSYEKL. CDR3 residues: CASSRGRTGVYEQYF. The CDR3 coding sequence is TGCGCCAGCAGCCGAGGACGGACAGGGGTCTACGAGCAGTACTTC.

CDR3 bases: TGTGCCAGCAGTAAAGAAGGGACAGTAAATTCACCCCTCCACTTT. It is translated as CASSKEGTVNSPLHF. V usage is TRBV2 and J usage is TRBJ1-6, with 7 bases lining up with TRBD1. CDR1 SNHLY and CDR2 FYNNEI come from the germline V gene. Trimming at V came to 5 bases and at J to 7 bases, leaving 8 bases not matched to a gene. The CDR3 consists of 15 residues. Using reference TRBV2 and TRBJ1-6 for the parts outside the CDR3, the full variable domain is EPEVTQTPSHQVTQMGQEVILRCVPISNHLYFYWYRQILGQKVEFLVSFYNNEISEKSEIFDDQFSVERPDGSNFTLKIRSTKLEDSAMYFCASSKEGTVNSPLHFGNGTRLTVT.

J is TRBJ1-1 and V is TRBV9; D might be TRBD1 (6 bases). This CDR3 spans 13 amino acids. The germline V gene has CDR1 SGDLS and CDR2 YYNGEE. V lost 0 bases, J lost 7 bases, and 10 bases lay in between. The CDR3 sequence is CASSVGQGSEAFF. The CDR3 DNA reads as TGTGCCAGCAGCGTAGGTCAGGGGAGTGAAGCTTTCTTT.

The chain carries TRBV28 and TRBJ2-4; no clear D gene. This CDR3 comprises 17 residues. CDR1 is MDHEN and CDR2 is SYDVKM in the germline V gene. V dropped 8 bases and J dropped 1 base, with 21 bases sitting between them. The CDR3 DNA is TGTGCCAGCTCCCCAGCTAGAATCACGGCCGCCAAAAACATTCAGTACTTC. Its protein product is CASSPARITAAKNIQYF.

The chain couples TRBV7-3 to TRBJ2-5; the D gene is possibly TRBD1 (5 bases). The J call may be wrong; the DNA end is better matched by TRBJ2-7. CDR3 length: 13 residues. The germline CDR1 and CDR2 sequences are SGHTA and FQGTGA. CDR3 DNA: TGTGCCAGCAGCTTATTCCCAGGGCTCGAGCAGTACTTC. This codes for CASSLFPGLEQYF.

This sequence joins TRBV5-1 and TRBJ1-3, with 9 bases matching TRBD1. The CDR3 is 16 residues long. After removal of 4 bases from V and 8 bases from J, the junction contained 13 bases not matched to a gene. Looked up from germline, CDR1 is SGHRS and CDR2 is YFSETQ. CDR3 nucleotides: TGCGCCAGCAGCGCCACCACCACAGGGGGCGGCGACACCATATATTTT. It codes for CASSATTTGGGDTIYF.

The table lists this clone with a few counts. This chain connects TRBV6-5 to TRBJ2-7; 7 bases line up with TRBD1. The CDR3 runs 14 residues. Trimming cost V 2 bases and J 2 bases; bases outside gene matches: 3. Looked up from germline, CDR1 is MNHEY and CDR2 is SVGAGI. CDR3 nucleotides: TGTGCCAGCAGTTACCTGGGACAGACCTACGAGCAGTACTTC. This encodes CASSYLGQTYEQYF.

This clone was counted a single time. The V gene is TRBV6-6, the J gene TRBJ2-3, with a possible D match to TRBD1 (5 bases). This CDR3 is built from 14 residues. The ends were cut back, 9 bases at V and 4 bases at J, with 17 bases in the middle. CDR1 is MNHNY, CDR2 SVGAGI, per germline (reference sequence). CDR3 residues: CASQVQGRADTQYF. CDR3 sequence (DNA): TGTGCCAGTCAGGTTCAGGGAAGGGCAGATACGCAGTATTTT.

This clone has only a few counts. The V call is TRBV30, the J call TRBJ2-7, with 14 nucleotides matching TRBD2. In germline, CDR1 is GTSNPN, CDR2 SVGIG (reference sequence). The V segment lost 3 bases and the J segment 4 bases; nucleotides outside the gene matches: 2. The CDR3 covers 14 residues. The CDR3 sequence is CAWRGLAGGYEQYF. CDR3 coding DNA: TGTGCCTGGAGAGGACTAGCGGGAGGTTACGAGCAGTACTTC.